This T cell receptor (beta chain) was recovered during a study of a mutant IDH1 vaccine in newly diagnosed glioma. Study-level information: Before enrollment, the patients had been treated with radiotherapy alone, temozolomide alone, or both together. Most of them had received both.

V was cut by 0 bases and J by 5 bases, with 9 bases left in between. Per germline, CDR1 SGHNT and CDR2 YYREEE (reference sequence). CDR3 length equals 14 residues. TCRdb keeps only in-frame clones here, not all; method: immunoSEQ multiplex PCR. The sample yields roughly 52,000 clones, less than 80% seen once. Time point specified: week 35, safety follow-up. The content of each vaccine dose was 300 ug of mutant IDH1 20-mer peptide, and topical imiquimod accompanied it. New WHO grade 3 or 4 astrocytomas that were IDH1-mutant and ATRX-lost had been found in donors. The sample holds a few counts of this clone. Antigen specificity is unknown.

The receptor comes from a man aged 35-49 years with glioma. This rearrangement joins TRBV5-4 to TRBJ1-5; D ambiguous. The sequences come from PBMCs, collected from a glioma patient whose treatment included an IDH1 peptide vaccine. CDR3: CASSLGAPYQPQHF. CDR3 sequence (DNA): TGTGCCAGCAGCTTGGGGGCACCCTATCAGCCCCAGCATTTT.